The 32 T cell receptor beta chains below come from one sample, sequenced in a study of blood T cell repertoires in COVID-19. Only in-frame clones appear in the TCRdb table, and some are missing; sequencing was by immunoSEQ multiplex PCR. The table includes over 120,000 clones, over 80% detected once. The sequenced material came from PBMCs or T cells enriched from blood (not recorded which). All receptors come from a man aged 60 to 69 who had recovered from COVID-19.

This clone has only one observation. This chain uses TRBV28 with TRBJ2-3, with TRBD2 matching 9 bases. Losses at the gene ends were 6 bases for V and 1 base for J; bases not matched to a gene: 8. The CDR3 loop spans 16 amino acids. Germline V gene data show CDR1 as MDHEN and CDR2 as SYDVKM. CDR3 DNA: TGTGCCAGCAGCCACGGACTAGCGCGGGGCACAGATACGCAGTATTTT. It encodes CASSHGLARGTDTQYF.

This chain uses TRBV5-1 with TRBJ2-2, with D tentatively TRBD2 (6 bases). Trimming cost V 3 bases and J 5 bases, with 11 bases left between them. This CDR3 comprises 14 residues. Germline CDR1 and CDR2: SGHRS and YFSETQ. This CDR3 reads CASSWGEPTGELFF. In DNA, the CDR3 is TGCGCCAGCAGCTGGGGGGAGCCAACCGGGGAGCTGTTTTTT.

CDR3 bases: TGTGCCAGCAGCCGACAGGTTTTGGGCACACAGCCCCAGCATTTT. It translates to CASSRQVLGTQPQHF. The rearrangement joins TRBV7-8 to TRBJ1-5; D possibly corresponds to TRBD1 (6 bases). Trimming left V 5 bases short and J 7 bases short, with 18 bases between. The V gene's germline CDR1 is SGHVS and CDR2 FQNEAQ. This CDR3 spans 15 amino acids.

The CDR3 sequence: CASSPGTGVNYGYTF. The CDR3 DNA reads TGTGCCAGCAGCCCCGGGACAGGGGTAAACTATGGCTACACCTTC. The rearrangement joins TRBV6-4 to TRBJ1-2, with 10 bases fitting TRBD1. Germline V gives CDR1 MRHNA, CDR2 SNTAGT. V lost 6 bases, J lost 2 bases, and 6 bases stayed unmatched. The CDR3 length is 15 residues.

V gene TRBV27 combines with J gene TRBJ2-6; 9 bases match TRBD2. Germline CDR1 reads MNHEY; CDR2 reads SMNVEV (reference sequence). The CDR3 contains 21 residues. Trimming cost V 2 bases and J 0 bases; bases outside gene matches: 14. DNA of the CDR3: TGTGCCAGCAGTTTACTCCGGACTAGCGTGGACAGACTCTCTGGGGCCAACGTCCTGACTTTC. It specifies CASSLLRTSVDRLSGANVLTF.

This sequence joins TRBV9 and TRBJ2-5; a possible D gene is TRBD2 (5 bases). Germline CDR1 SGDLS, CDR2 YYNGEE. V was trimmed by 3 bases and J by 5 bases, leaving 17 bases between them. The CDR3 sequence is 15 residues long. The CDR3 loop is CASSGRWEFGETQYF. The CDR3 region has the DNA TGTGCCAGCAGCGGGAGGTGGGAGTTTGGGGAGACCCAGTACTTC. The full variable domain, with the rest looked up from reference TRBV9 and TRBJ2-5, is DSGVTQTPKHLITATGQRVTLRCSPRSGDLSVYWYQQSLDQGLQFLIQYYNGEERAKGNILERFSAQQFPDLHSELNLSSLELGDSALYFCASSGRWEFGETQYFGPGTRLLVL.

CDR3 amino acids: CAWSVREGEKLFF. CDR3 in DNA: TGTGCCTGGAGTGTACGGGAGGGTGAAAAACTGTTTTTT. This chain links TRBV30 with TRBJ1-4; no clear D. Trimming took off 0 bases at V and 7 bases at J, with 9 bases between the two ends. The CDR3 has 13 amino acids. Germline values: CDR1 GTSNPN, CDR2 SVGIG (reference sequence).

The CDR3 loop is CASSHTQVAGNTIYF. CDR3 sequence (DNA): TGTGCCAGCAGCCATACCCAGGTGGCGGGAAACACCATATATTTT. The V call is TRBV11-2, the J call TRBJ1-3, with D unresolved. The CDR3 is made up of 15 amino acids. CDR1 is SGHAT and CDR2 is FQNNGV in the germline V gene. Deletions cut 5 bases from V and 4 bases from J, with 15 bases between.

The chain employs TRBV2 and TRBJ2-7, with 11 bases matching TRBD2. The CDR3 is made up of 13 amino acids. Germline V gene lookup returns CDR1 SNHLY and CDR2 FYNNEI. Trimming removed 6 bases from V and 9 bases from J; junction bases left unmatched: 7. Written as DNA, the CDR3 is TGTGCCAGCAGAGGTCTAGCGGGGGGCCTGCAGTACTTC. It yields the protein CASRGLAGGLQYF.

The V and J genes are TRBV10-3 and TRBJ2-7, with D tentatively TRBD1 (5 bases). The CDR3 loop spans 13 amino acids. V was shortened by 4 bases and J by 4 bases, with 11 bases between the two germline ends. Germline loops: CDR1 ENHRY, CDR2 SYGVKD. Written as DNA, the CDR3 is TGTGCCATCAGTGGACAGATTAATTACGAGCAGTACTTC. Amino acid sequence: CAISGQINYEQYF.

The chain employs TRBV29-1 and TRBJ2-1, with TRBD1 identical over 10 bases. The CDR3 spans 14 residues. Trimming at V came to 1 base and at J to 9 bases, leaving 6 bases not matched to a gene. CDR1 is SQVTM, CDR2 ANQGSEA, per germline. Here the CDR3 DNA reads TGCAGCGTTGAAGGGACAGGGGGAAGAGTTGAGCAGTTCTTC. Its protein product is CSVEGTGGRVEQFF.

The rearrangement links TRBV10-3 to TRBJ2-3; 8 bases are a match to TRBD1. The CDR3 contains 14 residues. CDR1 and CDR2 (germline): ENHRY, SYGVKD. The trim removed 4 bases at V and 3 bases at J, leaving 3 bases unmatched. CDR3 region: CAISGTGTTDTQYF. CDR3 nucleotide sequence: TGTGCCATCAGTGGGACAGGGACTACAGATACGCAGTATTTT.

The chain uses TRBV6-1 and TRBJ2-7; 9 positions match TRBD1. CDR1 and CDR2 (germline): MNHNS, SASEGT. The CDR3 runs 17 residues. V trimming: 0 bases; J trimming: 0 bases; junction bases outside the gene matches: 6. CDR3 nucleotide sequence: TGTGCCAGCAGTGAAGCGGGTAGGGGACAGGGCTCCTACGAGCAGTACTTC. Amino acid sequence: CASSEAGRGQGSYEQYF.

This chain links TRBV21-1 with TRBJ2-7; TRBD1, the table's D call, lacks a check against the DNA. TRBV21-1 is annotated as a pseudogene. The CDR3 covers 18 residues. CDR3 DNA: TGTGCCAGCAGCATTCCACATTTCCGGGACACCAGCTCCTACGAGCAGTACTTC. As protein: CASSIPHFRDTSSYEQYF.

The rearrangement links TRBV6-5 to TRBJ2-2; weak D call: TRBD1 (5 bases). V lost 6 bases and J lost 4, with 12 bases in between. In germline, CDR1 is MNHEY, CDR2 SVGAGI. This CDR3 is built from 14 residues. The CDR3 region has the DNA TGTGCCAGCAGACGACAGCGCACCACCGGGGAGCTGTTTTTT. Translating it yields CASRRQRTTGELFF.

J is TRBJ2-1 and V is TRBV20-1; unclear D gene. In germline, CDR1 is DFQATT, CDR2 SNEGSKA (reference sequence). CDR3 length: 11 residues. V gave up 6 bases and J gave up 4 bases, with 7 bases separating them. Here the CDR3 DNA reads TGCAGTGCCGTCAGGTACAATGAGCAGTTCTTC. This gives the protein CSAVRYNEQFF.

J is TRBJ1-5 and V is TRBV18, with TRBD1 matching 7 bases. CDR1 KGHSH and CDR2 LQKENI come from the germline V gene. V was pared by 4 bases and J by 5 bases, with 5 bases of the junction left unmatched. CDR3 length: 14 residues. Written as DNA, the CDR3 is TGTGCCAGCTCACTTGGCCAGGGGGATCAGCCCCAGCATTTT. It specifies CASSLGQGDQPQHF.

The chain recombines TRBV5-1 with TRBJ1-1; 9 nucleotides agree with TRBD1. The CDR3 is made up of 17 amino acids. Germline V lookup: CDR1 SGHRS, CDR2 YFSETQ. The junction had 14 bases not matched to a gene; V was cut back by 2 bases and J by 6 bases. The CDR3: CASSFRQGERIGAEAFF. CDR3 DNA: TGCGCCAGCAGCTTTAGACAGGGGGAGAGGATTGGGGCTGAAGCTTTCTTT.

DNA for the CDR3: TGTGCCAGCGGGGAGACTAGCGGGAGGCAAGAGACCCAGTACTTC. Residues: CASGETSGRQETQYF. This sequence joins TRBV6-5 and TRBJ2-5, with 13 bases fitting TRBD2. This CDR3 has 15 residues. Losses at the gene ends were 8 bases for V and 2 bases for J; bases not matched to a gene: 5. Germline V lookup: CDR1 MNHEY, CDR2 SVGAGI.

The V and J genes are TRBV2 and TRBJ1-2; D ambiguous. The germline V gene encodes CDR1 SNHLY and CDR2 FYNNEI. CDR3 size: 15 residues. Between the trimmed V and J ends, which lost 7 bases and 0 bases, there was a span of 15 bases. The DNA of the CDR3 is TGTGCCAGCATCGCCCCAGGCGGGGCTAACTATGGCTACACCTTC. It is translated as CASIAPGGANYGYTF. Together with reference TRBV2 and TRBJ1-2, the CDR3 gives the full variable domain: EPEVTQTPSHQVTQMGQEVILRCVPISNHLYFYWYRQILGQKVEFLVSFYNNEISEKSEIFDDQFSVERPDGSNFTLKIRSTKLEDSAMYFCASIAPGGANYGYTFGSGTRLTVV.

The chain joins TRBV5-1 to TRBJ1-2; TRBD1 matches at 7 bases. Germline V gene lookup returns CDR1 SGHRS and CDR2 YFSETQ. The CDR3 contains 15 residues. The J segment lost 0 bases and the V segment lost 4 bases, leaving 6 bases of the junction unmatched. The CDR3 DNA is TGCGCCAGCAGCCCTGGGACAGCAGCTAACTATGGCTACACCTTC. The encoded protein is CASSPGTAANYGYTF.

This clone was observed a handful of times. This chain connects TRBV28 to TRBJ1-1; D is perhaps TRBD1 (5 bases). CDR3 length equals 15 residues. Germline-derived CDR1 and CDR2 are MDHEN and SYDVKM. Between the trimmed V and J ends, which lost 2 bases and 2 bases, there was a span of 12 bases. CDR3 coding DNA: TGTGCCAGCAGTTTAGGAGGGGAAGGAAACACTGAAGCTTTCTTT. Encoded protein: CASSLGGEGNTEAFF.

A single count supports this clone. The chain has TRBV2 and TRBJ1-5; TRBD1 agrees at 12 bases. The trim removed 7 bases at V and 6 bases at J, leaving 7 bases unmatched. This CDR3 is 15 amino acids long. Germline values: CDR1 SNHLY, CDR2 FYNNEI. CDR3 DNA sequence: TGTGCCAGCACCCCCGGGACAGGGGGCCGTCAGCCCCAGCATTTT. It yields the protein CASTPGTGGRQPQHF. The complete variable domain, with remaining parts taken from reference TRBV2 and TRBJ1-5, reads EPEVTQTPSHQVTQMGQEVILRCVPISNHLYFYWYRQILGQKVEFLVSFYNNEISEKSEIFDDQFSVERPDGSNFTLKIRSTKLEDSAMYFCASTPGTGGRQPQHFGDGTRLSIL.

The chain couples TRBV7-6 to TRBJ2-2, with 10 bases identical to TRBD2. CDR1 is SGHVS, CDR2 FNYEAQ, per germline. V trimming: 6 bases; J trimming: 6 bases; junction bases outside the gene matches: 4. The CDR3 contains 14 residues. The CDR3 is CASRLAGPSGELFF. The DNA of the CDR3 is TGTGCCAGCAGACTAGCGGGACCCTCCGGGGAGCTGTTTTTT.

The chain recombines TRBV4-1 with TRBJ1-1; 7 nucleotides agree with TRBD1. The CDR3 spans 17 residues. Germline CDR1 MGHRA, CDR2 YSYEKL. V dropped 5 bases and J dropped 0; count of bases not matched to a gene: 12. The CDR3 reads CASSFIVGTAMNTEAFF. The CDR3 DNA reads TGCGCCAGCAGCTTTATAGTCGGGACAGCAATGAACACTGAAGCTTTCTTT.

The chain has TRBV2 and TRBJ2-5, with 10 nucleotides matching TRBD2. Germline lookup yields CDR1 SNHLY and CDR2 FYNNEI. The CDR3 covers 15 residues. Germline trimming cut 4 bases from V and 4 bases from J; bases unmatched to any gene: 6. The CDR3 sequence: CASSVVAGGSETQYF. CDR3 nucleotides: TGTGCCAGCAGTGTGGTAGCGGGGGGTTCAGAGACCCAGTACTTC. The variable domain in full, with the rest retrieved from reference TRBV2 and TRBJ2-5, is EPEVTQTPSHQVTQMGQEVILRCVPISNHLYFYWYRQILGQKVEFLVSFYNNEISEKSEIFDDQFSVERPDGSNFTLKIRSTKLEDSAMYFCASSVVAGGSETQYFGPGTRLLVL.

The chain links TRBV19 to TRBJ1-5; D not resolved. Germline CDR1 and CDR2: LNHDA and SQIVND (reference sequence). The CDR3 runs to 13 residues. The V and J ends lost 7 bases and 6 bases respectively, with 13 bases between them. The CDR3 region is CASNYGSRQPQHF. DNA of the CDR3: TGTGCCAGTAACTACGGCTCCCGTCAGCCCCAGCATTTT. The complete variable domain, with remaining parts taken from reference TRBV19 and TRBJ1-5, reads DGGITQSPKYLFRKEGQNVTLSCEQNLNHDAMYWYRQDPGQGLRLIYYSQIVNDFQKGDIAEGYSVSREKKESFPLTVTSAQKNPTAFYLCASNYGSRQPQHFGDGTRLSIL.

In its sample, this clone was seen a few times. The rearrangement joins TRBV30 to TRBJ1-1; D remains unclear. V lost 4 bases and J 3 bases, leaving 9 bases between the germline ends. The CDR3 length is 12 residues. Looked up from germline, CDR1 is GTSNPN and CDR2 is SVGIG (reference sequence). The CDR3, as DNA: TGTGCCTGGAAAGCCTCATACACTGAAGCTTTCTTT. This translates into CAWKASYTEAFF. Together with reference TRBV30 and TRBJ1-1, the CDR3 gives the full variable domain: SQTIHQWPATLVQPVGSPLSLECTVEGTSNPNLYWYRQAAGRGLQLLFYSVGIGQISSEVPQNLSASRPQDRQFILSSKKLLLSDSGFYLCAWKASYTEAFFGQGTRLTVV.

This clone occurred a few times. Other DNA sequences in the sample encode the same CDR3. The V gene is TRBV2, the J gene TRBJ2-1, with TRBD2 identical over 11 bases. This CDR3 is built from 14 residues. Germline V gene lookup returns CDR1 SNHLY and CDR2 FYNNEI. The V segment lost 6 bases and the J segment 5 bases; nucleotides outside the gene matches: 3. For the CDR3, the DNA is TGTGCCAGCAGCAGACTAGCGGGGAACAATGAGCAGTTCTTC. Protein sequence: CASSRLAGNNEQFF. Full variable domain (outside the CDR3, taken from reference TRBV2 and TRBJ2-1): EPEVTQTPSHQVTQMGQEVILRCVPISNHLYFYWYRQILGQKVEFLVSFYNNEISEKSEIFDDQFSVERPDGSNFTLKIRSTKLEDSAMYFCASSRLAGNNEQFFGPGTRLTVL.

This clone was observed once. The chain is built from TRBV21-1 and TRBJ2-2; whether TRBD1, the table's D call, matches the DNA was not checked. TRBV21-1 is a pseudogene locus. This CDR3 is built from 19 residues. DNA for the CDR3: TGTGCCAGCAGCAAAGTCGGAATCGAGACAGGGGGGAACACCGGGGAGCTGTTTTTT. This translates into CASSKVGIETGGNTGELFF.

This chain joins TRBV28 and TRBJ1-5, with 7 bases matching TRBD1. This CDR3 has 15 residues. The junction had 7 bases not matched to a gene; V was cut back by 6 bases and J by 2 bases. The germline gives CDR1 MDHEN, CDR2 SYDVKM. CDR3 loop: CASRLTGEGNQPQHF. The CDR3 DNA is TGTGCCAGCAGACTTACAGGGGAAGGCAATCAGCCCCAGCATTTT.

This chain connects TRBV29-1 to TRBJ1-6, with TRBD1 identical over 7 bases. CDR1 is SQVTM, CDR2 ANQGSEA, per germline. V lost 6 bases to trimming and J lost 5 bases; unmatched junction nucleotides: 4. This CDR3 spans 13 amino acids. The CDR3 sequence is CSVGTDDNSPLHF. The CDR3 region has the DNA TGCAGCGTGGGGACAGACGATAATTCACCCCTCCACTTT.